Listed below are T cell receptor beta chains from one sample, sequenced in a study of regulatory T cells in long-lasting Graves disease. Using its own MiXCR run on the multiplex PCR reads, TCRdb lists one record per CDR3 protein. This table has around 400,000 distinct CDR3 sequences, around 16% appearing once. Sequencing used peripheral blood mononuclear cells (PBMCs), obtained at new diagnosis, from a patient treated with antithyroid drugs. These receptors originate from a female donor with Graves disease. CDR3s leave out the opening cysteine and the closing phenylalanine or tryptophan.

TRBV20-1	12	TRBJ1-5	SAGGGTANQPQH
TRBV7-3	13	TRBJ2-2	ASSLDVANTGELF
TRBV29-1	11	TRBJ2-3	SARDTGTDTQY
TRBV7-9	14	TRBJ2-2	ASSEEGRENTGELF
TRBV11-2	12	TRBJ2-5	ASSLQANQETQY
TRBV7-3	13	TRBJ2-2	ASRETAGVGGELF
TRBV20-1	13	TRBJ2-1	SARDTGTSHNEQF
TRBV6-4	12	TRBJ2-2	ASSDGQETGELF
TRBV11-2	13	TRBJ1-4	ASSFGQAINEKLF
TRBV30	11	TRBJ1-2	AGPRGEDYGYT
TRBV10-3	14	TRBJ2-7	ASSYSKRGSSYEQY